A single sample gave rise to the 21 T cell receptor beta chains below, sequenced in a study of T cell responses to AZD1222 COVID-19 vaccine. Sequencing was performed with immunoSEQ multiplex PCR; in TCRdb, only in-frame clones are kept and a portion is missing. Of about 200,000 clones in the sample, about 90% were seen once. The sample was peripheral blood, taken on day 0 of AZD1222 vaccination. These receptors were collected from an adult in good health.

This clone was detected once. The chain couples TRBV2 to TRBJ1-1, with no clear D. This CDR3 region has 14 residues. V dropped 3 bases and J dropped 0 bases, with 8 bases sitting between them. Germline CDR1 and CDR2: SNHLY and FYNNEI. CDR3 residues: CASSEVQMNTEAFF. The CDR3 DNA follows: TGTGCCAGCAGTGAGGTCCAAATGAACACTGAAGCTTTCTTT.

V is TRBV7-2 and J is TRBJ1-1, with D possibly TRBD1 on 5 matching bases. V shed 4 bases and J shed 4 bases, with 10 bases lying between them. Germline assignment: CDR1 SGHTA and CDR2 FQGNSA. The CDR3 extends over 13 amino acids. For the CDR3, the DNA is TGTGCCAGCAGCTCGACAGTCGTCACTGAAGCTTTCTTT. Its protein product is CASSSTVVTEAFF. Drawing the rest from reference TRBV7-2 and TRBJ1-1, the complete variable domain is GAGVSQSPSNKVTEKGKDVELRCDPISGHTALYWYRQSLGQGLEFLIYFQGNSAPDKSGLPSDRFSAERTGGSVSTLTIQRTQQEDSAVYLCASSSTVVTEAFFGQGTRLTVV.

The chain has TRBV30 and TRBJ1-6, with a weak D call TRBD1 (5 bases). CDR1 is GTSNPN and CDR2 is SVGIG in the germline V gene (reference sequence). V lost 0 bases and J lost 7, with 10 bases in between. This CDR3 spans 14 amino acids. The CDR3 DNA reads as TGTGCCTGGAGTGTCAGAGGGGTCAATTCACCCCTCCACTTT. This sequence encodes CAWSVRGVNSPLHF.

The rearrangement joins TRBV24-1 to TRBJ1-2; possibly TRBD1 for D (5 bases). Trimming cost V 4 bases and J 3 bases, with 14 bases left between them. The CDR3 has 15 residues. The germline V gene has CDR1 KGHDR and CDR2 SFDVKD. The CDR3 DNA reads TGTGCCACCAGTGACCGTGGGGACGGAGACTATGGCTACACCTTC. The encoded protein is CATSDRGDGDYGYTF.

The CDR3 region is CASSDKDRATSYEQYF. CDR3 DNA: TGCGCCAGCAGTGATAAGGACAGGGCAACATCCTACGAGCAGTACTTC. The chain recombines TRBV10-2 with TRBJ2-7, with 8 bases identical to TRBD1. The CDR3 covers 16 residues. Per germline, CDR1 WSHSY and CDR2 SAAADI. J was trimmed by 1 base and V by 3 bases; bases with no gene match: 8.

This clone appeared once. The genes are TRBV7-2 and TRBJ1-1; a weak D match, TRBD1 (5 bases). Trimming left V 5 bases short and J 3 bases short, with 19 bases between. Germline assignment: CDR1 SGHTA and CDR2 FQGNSA. This CDR3 is 16 amino acids long. In DNA, the CDR3 is TGTGCCAGCAGCCCCCCTGGGGCAGTTATATACACTGAAGCTTTCTTT. It translates to CASSPPGAVIYTEAFF.

This chain links TRBV10-1 with TRBJ2-5; TRBD1 aligns across 7 bases. Germline CDR1 reads WNHNN; CDR2 reads SYGVQD (reference sequence). The ends lost 1 base at V and 12 bases at J; junction bases unmatched: 2. There are 11 residues in the CDR3. The CDR3 nucleotides read TGCGCCAGCAGTGAGTTCGGACAGGAGTACTTC. It encodes CASSEFGQEYF.

This clone occurred a few times. The chain is built from TRBV11-1 and TRBJ2-7; the match to TRBD2 covers 7 bases. With V trimmed by 6 bases and J by 5 bases, 10 bases remained unmatched. The germline V gene encodes CDR1 SGHAT and CDR2 FQDESV (reference sequence). The CDR3 contains 14 residues. CDR3 sequence: CASRTGGGSHEQYF. The CDR3 DNA sequence: TGTGCCAGCAGAACAGGCGGGGGAAGCCACGAGCAGTACTTC.

The V call is TRBV13, the J call TRBJ2-7; either TRBD1 or TRBD2 may fit D (5 bases each). The germline V and J ends were trimmed by 4 bases and 2 bases, with 12 bases remaining between them. This CDR3 is built from 14 residues. Germline V gene data show CDR1 as PRHDT and CDR2 as FYEKMQ (reference sequence). The CDR3 coding sequence is TGTGCCAGCAGCTCCCGGGACCACGCCTACGAGCAGTACTTC. This gives the protein CASSSRDHAYEQYF.

This rearrangement joins TRBV21-1 to TRBJ1-2; the table assigns TRBD1, which was not confirmed against the DNA. TRBV21-1 is designated a pseudogene. The CDR3 is 16 residues long. As DNA, the CDR3 is TGTGCCAGCAGCAAGAAGACCTTCACAGGGAACAGTGGCTACACCTTC. Amino acid sequence: CASSKKTFTGNSGYTF.

The chain uses TRBV7-8 and TRBJ1-2; D is undetermined. Germline V lookup: CDR1 SGHVS, CDR2 FQNEAQ. Trimming removed 0 bases from V and 1 base from J, with 9 bases in between. The CDR3 runs 15 residues. The CDR3 DNA reads as TGTGCCAGCAGCTTAGCTGGCCAAATTAACTATGGCTACACCTTC. Protein product: CASSLAGQINYGYTF.

This chain joins TRBV2 and TRBJ1-2; 7 nucleotides match TRBD1. CDR3 length: 13 residues. The V gene end was trimmed by 6 bases and the J gene end by 3 bases; junction bases not matched to a gene: 4. Germline-derived CDR1 and CDR2 are SNHLY and FYNNEI. The CDR3 DNA follows: TGTGCCAGCAGGAACAGGGGCGACTATGGCTACACCTTC. It codes for CASRNRGDYGYTF.

The V gene is TRBV7-2, the J gene TRBJ1-2; 10 bases are a match to TRBD1. Germline lookup yields CDR1 SGHTA and CDR2 FQGNSA. V was pared by 5 bases and J by 7 bases, with 4 bases of the junction left unmatched. The CDR3 covers 13 residues. Written as DNA, the CDR3 is TGTGCCAGCAGCATGGGACAGGGGTCTGGCTACACCTTC. Translation gives CASSMGQGSGYTF.

This chain links TRBV5-3 with TRBJ2-1; no clear D. TRBV5-3 is identified as an open reading frame with a role that is uncertain. The CDR3 extends over 15 amino acids. Trimming took 5 bases from V and 2 from J, leaving 14 bases between them. This chain's CDR3 is CARRGKSKPYNEQFF. The CDR3 DNA is TGTGCCAGAAGAGGTAAGAGTAAACCCTACAATGAGCAGTTCTTC.

The chain links TRBV12-3 or TRBV12-4 to TRBJ1-5; the D is unclear. V lost 1 base to trimming and J lost 7 bases, with 8 bases between them. The length of the CDR3 is 13 residues. The CDR3 protein is CASSLDMVQPQHF. DNA for the CDR3: TGTGCCAGCAGTTTAGACATGGTCCAGCCCCAGCATTTT.

The V call is TRBV19, the J call TRBJ1-2, with no clear D. The germline V gene has CDR1 LNHDA and CDR2 SQIVND (reference sequence). This CDR3 contains 13 residues. Trimming shortened V by 7 bases and J by 6 bases, and 15 bases separated the two germline ends. As DNA, the CDR3 is TGTGCCAGTACCCAGACGGAGTTCGATGGCTACACCTTC. Residues: CASTQTEFDGYTF. Using reference TRBV19 and TRBJ1-2 for the parts outside the CDR3, the full variable domain is DGGITQSPKYLFRKEGQNVTLSCEQNLNHDAMYWYRQDPGQGLRLIYYSQIVNDFQKGDIAEGYSVSREKKESFPLTVTSAQKNPTAFYLCASTQTEFDGYTFGSGTRLTVV.

This clone has only one observation. CDR3 in DNA: TGTGCCAGCAGTTACTCGAGACATAGCGGGGGCAATGAGCAGTTCTTC. This translates into CASSYSRHSGGNEQFF. The rearrangement joins TRBV6-2 or TRBV6-3 to TRBJ2-1, with TRBD2 matching over 9 bases. The V gene's germline CDR1 is MNHEY and CDR2 SVGEGT. V shed 0 bases and J 6 bases; nucleotides not matched to a gene: 6. The CDR3 has 16 residues.

V and J are TRBV18 and TRBJ1-1, with TRBD1 matching over 10 bases. The V and J ends lost 3 bases and 0 bases, in that order; junction bases with no gene match: 7. Germline V gene data show CDR1 as KGHSH and CDR2 as LQKENI. The CDR3 has 17 residues. The CDR3 nucleotides read TGTGCCAGCTCACCCCCGGGACAGGGGAGTATGAACACTGAAGCTTTCTTT. Its translation is CASSPPGQGSMNTEAFF.

This chain joins TRBV11-2 and TRBJ1-2, with 10 nucleotides matching TRBD1. Unmatched junction bases numbered 12, after V lost 5 bases and J lost 6 bases. The germline gives CDR1 SGHAT, CDR2 FQNNGV. The CDR3 spans 16 residues. CDR3: CASSPRGAGTGDGYTF. The DNA for the CDR3 is TGTGCCAGCAGCCCTAGGGGGGCAGGGACAGGGGATGGCTACACCTTC. The full variable domain, in which reference TRBV11-2 and TRBJ1-2 provide the parts outside the CDR3, is EAGVAQSPRYKIIEKRQSVAFWCNPISGHATLYWYQQILGQGPKLLIQFQNNGVVDDSQLPKDRFSAERLKGVDSTLKIQPAKLEDSAVYLCASSPRGAGTGDGYTFGSGTRLTVV.

The rearrangement links TRBV10-2 to TRBJ1-1; weak D call: TRBD1 (6 bases). CDR1 is WSHSY, CDR2 SAAADI, per germline. CDR3 length: 13 residues. V was shortened by 9 bases and J by 1 base, with 12 bases between the two germline ends. The CDR3 DNA reads TGCGCCAGTACAGGGAACTCGAACACTGAAGCTTTCTTT. This sequence encodes CASTGNSNTEAFF.

This chain connects TRBV7-2 to TRBJ1-5, with D maybe TRBD1 (6 bases). The germline V gene encodes CDR1 SGHTA and CDR2 FQGNSA. V gave up 3 bases and J gave up 4 bases, with 13 bases separating them. The CDR3 has 15 amino acids. CDR3 residues: CASSLGGLGNQPQHF. The CDR3 nucleotides read TGTGCCAGCAGCTTGGGGGGGCTTGGAAATCAGCCCCAGCATTTT. The variable domain in full, with the rest retrieved from reference TRBV7-2 and TRBJ1-5, is GAGVSQSPSNKVTEKGKDVELRCDPISGHTALYWYRQSLGQGLEFLIYFQGNSAPDKSGLPSDRFSAERTGGSVSTLTIQRTQQEDSAVYLCASSLGGLGNQPQHFGDGTRLSIL.